This T cell receptor (beta chain) came from a study of blood T cell repertoires in COVID-19. Study information: The origin of the acute and convalescent COVID-19 samples was the United States, Italy and Spain. Sources were T cells, B-cell-depleted T cells, or PBMCs; the material itself was cDNA or gDNA.

How the authors handled the data: Reference gene primers were amplified, and this amplification served to estimate nucleated cell counts. The method was immunoSEQ multiplex PCR; TCRdb's version includes in-frame clones alone and lacks a portion of them. V, J and clone size reflect that table, while D and trimming were determined from the DNA. Of some 28,000 clones listed, around nine tenths were seen once; the top ten hold roughly 15%. CDR3 length: 15 amino acids. The V gene lost 1 base and the J gene lost 7 bases, with 16 bases spanning the gap. The germline gives CDR1 LGHDT, CDR2 YNNKEL (reference sequence).

Sequencing was performed on peripheral blood. The sequence came from a human donor in a cohort sampled during active COVID-19. The J gene is TRBJ1-2, the V gene TRBV3-1 (or the pseudogene TRBV3-2), with unresolved D. CDR3 sequence: CASSQVDAPYSGYTF. As DNA, the CDR3 is TGTGCCAGCAGCCAAGTTGATGCGCCTTACTCTGGCTACACCTTC.